Presented here are 22 T cell receptor beta chains from one specimen sequenced in a study of blood T cell repertoires in COVID-19. Sequencing used immunoSEQ multiplex PCR; TCRdb keeps in-frame clones, though not all of them. The data show 130,000 to 150,000 clones, with about 83% seen just once and roughly 5.5% held by the top ten. Sequenced sample: PBMCs or T cells enriched from blood (not recorded which). The receptor set was obtained from a woman aged 45-59 years who had been exposed to COVID-19.

The CDR3 DNA sequence: TGTGCTAGTGCCCCGATGGAGCTGTCGACCATATATTTT. Amino acid sequence: CASAPMELSTIYF. The rearrangement joins TRBV12-5 to TRBJ1-3, with D unresolved. Germline CDR1 reads LGHNT; CDR2 reads FRNRAP. The V gene lost 7 bases and the J gene lost 10 bases, with 17 bases spanning the gap. The CDR3 spans 13 residues.

This rearrangement joins TRBV6-2 or TRBV6-3 to TRBJ2-1; 15 bases match TRBD2. This CDR3 contains 17 residues. Germline CDR1 reads MNHEY; CDR2 reads SVGEGT. With V trimmed by 4 bases and J by 4 bases, 5 bases remained unmatched. CDR3 protein: CASSSLGLAGGYNEQFF. Here the CDR3 DNA reads TGTGCCAGCAGTTCCCTCGGACTAGCGGGAGGGTACAATGAGCAGTTCTTC.

The genes are TRBV2 and TRBJ2-3, with 10 bases that match TRBD1. With 8 bases clipped from V and 3 bases from J, the junction kept 8 bases outside the gene matches. Germline V gene sequence: CDR1 SNHLY, CDR2 FYNNEI. The CDR3 is 15 residues long. Here the CDR3 DNA reads TGTGCCAGCCGAGTTGACAGGGGGCGGACAGATACGCAGTATTTT. This gives the protein CASRVDRGRTDTQYF.

In DNA form, the CDR3 reads TGTGCCAGCAGCTTAACAGGGGCCGAGCAGTACTTC. It encodes CASSLTGAEQYF. The chain recombines TRBV2 with TRBJ2-7; the match to TRBD1 covers 7 bases. The CDR3 is made up of 12 amino acids. Germline lookup yields CDR1 SNHLY and CDR2 FYNNEI. The V and J ends lost 6 bases and 6 bases, in that order; junction bases with no gene match: 5.

This chain connects TRBV3-1 (or the pseudogene TRBV3-2) to TRBJ2-2; 7 bases agree with TRBD1. Germline V gene data show CDR1 as LGHDT and CDR2 as YNNKEL (reference sequence). V was clipped by 4 bases and J by 3 bases; unmatched bases: 5. The CDR3 is made up of 15 amino acids. The CDR3 sequence: CASSRDRVYTGELFF. In DNA form, the CDR3 reads TGTGCCAGCAGCCGCGACAGGGTATACACCGGGGAGCTGTTTTTT.

This clone appeared a single time. V is TRBV5-4 and J is TRBJ2-7; 9 positions match TRBD2. V trimming: 4 bases; J trimming: 9 bases; junction bases outside the gene matches: 8. CDR1 and CDR2 (germline): SGHNT, YYREEE (reference sequence). The CDR3 covers 13 residues. The CDR3 DNA follows: TGTGCCAGCAGCGGGCGGGGGGGCGGATTGCAGTACTTC. Its protein is CASSGRGGGLQYF.

In its sample, this clone was seen a few times. The CDR3 here is CASSLTGADNYGYTF. CDR3 DNA sequence: TGCGCCAGCAGCTTGACAGGGGCAGACAACTATGGCTACACCTTC. This chain joins TRBV5-1 and TRBJ1-2; 7 bases are a match to TRBD1. The CDR3 is 15 amino acids. With V trimmed by 1 base and J by 2 bases, 5 bases remained unmatched. CDR1 is SGHRS, CDR2 YFSETQ, per germline.

The genes are TRBV5-1 and TRBJ2-7, with 7 bases fitting TRBD1. V lost 4 bases and J lost 7; bases outside the gene matches: 8. The CDR3 sequence is 13 residues long. Germline-derived CDR1 and CDR2 are SGHRS and YFSETQ. CDR3 nucleotide sequence: TGCGCCAGCAGCGTGACAGGGTTAAAAGAGCAGTACTTC. Translated: CASSVTGLKEQYF.

The chain couples TRBV5-6 to TRBJ1-3; the D gene is possibly TRBD1 (5 bases). CDR1 and CDR2 (germline): SGHDT, YYEEEE. The V end was cut by 3 bases, the J end by 2 bases, with 9 bases between. The CDR3 length is 14 residues. CDR3 sequence (DNA): TGTGCCAGCAGCTCCCAGGGTACTGGAAACACCATATATTTT. Its translation: CASSSQGTGNTIYF.

The sample holds one count of this clone. The J gene is TRBJ2-2, the V gene TRBV30; TRBD1 matches at 8 bases. Trimming removed 0 bases from V and 2 bases from J; junction bases left unmatched: 5. This CDR3 has 16 residues. Germline V lookup: CDR1 GTSNPN, CDR2 SVGIG (reference sequence). In nucleotides, the CDR3 is TGTGCCTGGAGTGTACTGACAGGGGTTAACACCGGGGAGCTGTTTTTT. Translation gives CAWSVLTGVNTGELFF.

The rearrangement uses TRBV7-2 and TRBJ1-6; maybe TRBD1 (6 bases). The CDR3 length is 14 residues. V lost 5 bases and J lost 11, with 16 bases in between. Germline V CDR1 and CDR2: SGHTA, FQGNSA. The CDR3 loop reads CASSVGGRGTPLHF. CDR3 sequence (DNA): TGTGCCAGCAGCGTAGGAGGCAGGGGTACACCCCTCCACTTT. Full variable domain (rest looked up from reference TRBV7-2 and TRBJ1-6): GAGVSQSPSNKVTEKGKDVELRCDPISGHTALYWYRQSLGQGLEFLIYFQGNSAPDKSGLPSDRFSAERTGGSVSTLTIQRTQQEDSAVYLCASSVGGRGTPLHFGNGTRLTVT.

CDR3 region: CAIMNGGLDEQYF. The CDR3 DNA sequence: TGTGCCATCATGAACGGGGGGCTGGATGAGCAGTACTTC. The chain joins TRBV10-3 to TRBJ2-7, with a tentative D call TRBD2 (7 bases). Per germline, CDR1 ENHRY and CDR2 SYGVKD. Trimming left V 7 bases short and J 7 bases short, with 17 bases between. CDR3 size: 13 residues.

The J gene is TRBJ2-5, the V gene TRBV4-2; TRBD2 matches 10 bases. The V gene's germline CDR1 is LGHNA and CDR2 YNFKEQ. V trimming: 0 bases; J trimming: 2 bases; junction bases outside the gene matches: 3. CDR3 length equals 16 residues. In DNA, the CDR3 is TGTGCCAGCAGCCAAGAGAGCGGGGGGGTTCAAGAGACCCAGTACTTC. Its protein is CASSQESGGVQETQYF.

The chain has TRBV6-5 and TRBJ1-2, with 9 bases fitting TRBD1. The V and J ends lost 6 bases and 6 bases, in that order; junction bases with no gene match: 5. The germline V gene has CDR1 MNHEY and CDR2 SVGAGI. This CDR3 is built from 13 residues. CDR3 bases: TGTGCCAGCAGGGTACAGGGGGCGAATGGCTACACCTTC. Translating gives CASRVQGANGYTF.

The chain is built from TRBV29-1 and TRBJ1-1; 7 bases align to TRBD1. The ends lost 7 bases at V and 4 bases at J; junction bases unmatched: 9. The CDR3 runs 13 residues. Germline CDR1 reads SQVTM; CDR2 reads ANQGSEA. CDR3 protein: CSAIVTGLTEAFF. In nucleotides, the CDR3 is TGCAGCGCCATTGTGACAGGGCTCACTGAAGCTTTCTTT. Full variable domain (rest looked up from reference TRBV29-1 and TRBJ1-1): SAVISQKPSRDICQRGTSLTIQCQVDSQVTMMFWYRQQPGQSLTLIATANQGSEATYESGFVIDKFPISRPNLTFSTLTVSNMSPEDSSIYLCSAIVTGLTEAFFGQGTRLTVV.

V is TRBV7-9 and J is TRBJ1-1; TRBD1 matches 8 bases. There are 14 residues in the CDR3. V lost 1 base, J lost 11 bases, and 9 bases stayed unmatched. The V gene's germline CDR1 is SEHNR and CDR2 FQNEAQ (reference sequence). CDR3 sequence: CASSLGTGTLRAFF. CDR3 nucleotides: TGTGCCAGCAGCTTAGGGACAGGGACCCTGCGGGCTTTCTTT.

This clone has only one observation. The rearrangement uses TRBV27 and TRBJ1-6; no firm D call. Germline V CDR1 and CDR2: MNHEY, SMNVEV (reference sequence). There are 13 residues in the CDR3. Trimming left V 0 bases short and J 10 bases short, with 7 bases between. CDR3 in amino acids: CASSLSAESPLHF. The CDR3 nucleotides are TGTGCCAGCAGTTTATCAGCGGAATCACCCCTCCACTTT.

J is TRBJ1-1 and V is TRBV28, with D possibly being TRBD1 (6 bases). Trimming took 3 bases from V and 6 from J, leaving 14 bases between them. The CDR3 has 14 amino acids. Germline values: CDR1 MDHEN, CDR2 SYDVKM. CDR3 nucleotides: TGTGCCAGCAGTTTGGGGCAGGGGTTCGCTGAAGCTTTCTTT. Its protein product is CASSLGQGFAEAFF.

The rearrangement uses TRBV6-2 or TRBV6-3 and TRBJ2-1, with a possible D match to TRBD1 (6 bases). Trimming removed 2 bases at V and 10 bases at J, with 12 bases between. Germline V gene lookup returns CDR1 MNHEY and CDR2 SVGEGT. There are 13 residues in the CDR3. The CDR3, as DNA: TGTGCCAGCAGTTACAGGCACACAGGGGAGCAGTTCTTC. Its protein product is CASSYRHTGEQFF.

The chain uses TRBV6-2 or TRBV6-3 and TRBJ2-7; 9 bases fit TRBD1. J gave up 11 bases and V 4 bases, and 9 bases lay outside the gene matches. The CDR3 spans 13 residues. Per germline, CDR1 MNHEY and CDR2 SVGEGT. The CDR3 bases are TGTGCCAGCAGTTTCGCCGGGACAGGGACGGAGTACTTC. Encoded protein: CASSFAGTGTEYF.

This chain joins TRBV3-1 (or the pseudogene TRBV3-2) and TRBJ1-2; possible D gene TRBD1, 5 bases. Looked up from germline, CDR1 is LGHDT and CDR2 is YNNKEL (reference sequence). Trimming cost V 9 bases and J 0 bases, with 11 bases left between them. The length of the CDR3 is 13 residues. CDR3 amino acids: CASTGVANYGYTF. The CDR3 DNA is TGTGCCAGTACGGGGGTCGCTAACTATGGCTACACCTTC.

The chain has TRBV5-6 and TRBJ2-7; 7 bases are a match to TRBD2. Losses at the gene ends were 4 bases for V and 6 bases for J; bases not matched to a gene: 4. Germline assignment: CDR1 SGHDT and CDR2 YYEEEE. The CDR3 runs 12 residues. The CDR3 DNA follows: TGTGCCAGCAGCGCGACTAGCTTCGAGCAGTACTTC. The encoded protein is CASSATSFEQYF.